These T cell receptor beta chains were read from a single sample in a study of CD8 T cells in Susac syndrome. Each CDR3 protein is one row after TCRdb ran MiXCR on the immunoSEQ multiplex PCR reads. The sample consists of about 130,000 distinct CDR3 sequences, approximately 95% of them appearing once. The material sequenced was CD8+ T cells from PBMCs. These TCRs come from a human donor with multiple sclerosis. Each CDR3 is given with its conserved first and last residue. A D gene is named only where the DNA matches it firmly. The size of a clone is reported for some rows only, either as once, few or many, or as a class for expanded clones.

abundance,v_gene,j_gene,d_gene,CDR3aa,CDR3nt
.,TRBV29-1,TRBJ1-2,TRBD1,CSVEPWTGDYGYTF,TGCAGCGTTGAGCCTTGGACAGGGGACTATGGCTACACCTTC
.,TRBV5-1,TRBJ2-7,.,CASSFRRGYEQYF,TGCGCCAGCAGCTTTCGGAGGGGCTACGAGCAGTACTTC
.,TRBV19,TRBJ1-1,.,CASSILEGSEAFF,TGTGCCAGTAGTATCTTAGAGGGGTCTGAAGCTTTCTTT
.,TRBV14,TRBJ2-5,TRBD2,CASSRETSGRPGETQYF,TGTGCCAGCAGCCGAGAGACTAGCGGGAGGCCGGGGGAGACCCAGTACTTC
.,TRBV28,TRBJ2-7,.,CASRETGQHYEQYF,TGTGCCAGCAGGGAAACAGGGCAACACTACGAGCAGTACTTC
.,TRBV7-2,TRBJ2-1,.,CASSLISVNEQFF,TGTGCCAGCAGCTTAATTAGCGTCAATGAGCAGTTCTTC
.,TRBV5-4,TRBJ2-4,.,CASSSDRSLAKNIQYF,TGTGCCAGCAGCTCAGACAGGTCTTTAGCCAAAAACATTCAGTACTTC
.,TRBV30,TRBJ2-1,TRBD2,CAWGAGVAYNEQFF,TGTGCCTGGGGGGCGGGAGTCGCCTACAATGAGCAGTTCTTC
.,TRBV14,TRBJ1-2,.,CASSLRGAYYGYTF,TGTGCCAGCAGCCTAAGGGGGGCCTACTATGGCTACACCTTC
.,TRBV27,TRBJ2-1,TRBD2,CASSLWEGADEQFF,TGTGCCAGCAGTTTATGGGAGGGTGCGGATGAGCAGTTCTTC
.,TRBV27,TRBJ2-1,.,CASSDFAGSSYNEQFF,TGTGCCAGCAGTGATTTCGCGGGGTCGTCCTACAATGAGCAGTTCTTC
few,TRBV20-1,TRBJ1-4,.,CSASTSIQGWRPEKLFF,TGCAGTGCTAGCACAAGCATCCAGGGATGGCGGCCAGAAAAACTGTTTTTT
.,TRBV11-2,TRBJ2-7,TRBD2,CASSFAAGGSYEQYF,TGTGCCAGCAGCTTTGCTGCGGGGGGGTCCTACGAGCAGTACTTC
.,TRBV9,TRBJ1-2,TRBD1,CASSVGDRGSNYGYTF,TGTGCCAGCAGCGTAGGAGACAGGGGCTCTAACTATGGCTACACCTTC
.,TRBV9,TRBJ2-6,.,CASSDGAHSGANVLTF,TGTGCCAGCAGCGACGGGGCCCACTCTGGGGCCAACGTCCTGACTTTC
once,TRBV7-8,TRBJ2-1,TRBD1,CASSSSGTGTNEQFF,TGTGCCAGCAGCTCTTCCGGGACAGGGACCAATGAGCAGTTCTTC
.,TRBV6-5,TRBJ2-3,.,CASSYTAYTDTQYF,TGTGCCAGCAGTTACACAGCCTACACAGATACGCAGTATTTT
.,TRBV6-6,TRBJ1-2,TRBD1,CASSYSTGQEGNGYTF,TGTGCCAGCAGTTACTCAACGGGACAGGAAGGAAATGGCTACACCTTC
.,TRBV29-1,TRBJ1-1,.,CSALDRTRNTEAFF,TGCAGCGCGCTCGACCGGACAAGGAACACTGAAGCTTTCTTT
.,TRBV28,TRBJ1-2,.,CASGTTGYTF,TGTGCCAGCGGTACTACGGGCTACACCTTC
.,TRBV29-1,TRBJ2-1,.,CSVEWRGEQFF,TGCAGCGTTGAATGGCGGGGTGAGCAGTTCTTC
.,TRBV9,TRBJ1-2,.,CASSVYRVSDRYGYTF,TGTGCCAGCAGCGTATACAGGGTGAGCGACCGGTATGGCTACACCTTC
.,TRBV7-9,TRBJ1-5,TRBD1,CASSASRDREINQPQHF,TGTGCCAGCAGCGCAAGTCGGGACAGGGAAATCAATCAGCCCCAGCATTTT
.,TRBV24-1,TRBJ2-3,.,CATSGNSWTDTQYF,TGTGCCACCAGTGGAAATAGCTGGACAGATACGCAGTATTTT
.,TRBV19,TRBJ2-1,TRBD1,CASSTTGAPANEQFF,TGTGCCAGTAGTACGACAGGGGCTCCAGCCAATGAGCAGTTCTTC
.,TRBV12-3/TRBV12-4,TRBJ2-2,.,CASSLISRRGTGELFF,TGTGCCAGCAGTTTAATATCTCGGCGGGGCACCGGGGAGCTGTTTTTT
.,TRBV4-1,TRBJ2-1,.,CASRGGENNEQFF,TGCGCCAGCAGGGGCGGGGAGAACAATGAGCAGTTCTTC
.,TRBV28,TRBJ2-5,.,CASRPRPGRIIGETQYF,TGTGCCAGCAGACCCCGCCCGGGACGGATCATCGGGGAGACCCAGTACTTC
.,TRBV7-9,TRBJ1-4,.,CASSLVGPANEKLFF,TGTGCCAGCAGCTTAGTGGGTCCGGCTAATGAAAAACTGTTTTTT
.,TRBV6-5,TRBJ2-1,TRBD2,CASSPSGREGNEQFF,TGTGCCAGCAGTCCTAGCGGGAGGGAGGGCAATGAGCAGTTCTTC
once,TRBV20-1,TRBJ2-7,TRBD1,CSARDSGQSYEQYF,TGCAGTGCTAGAGATTCGGGACAGTCCTACGAGCAGTACTTC
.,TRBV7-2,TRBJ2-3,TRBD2,CASSLLAGGDLLTDTQYF,TGTGCCAGCAGCCTCTTAGCGGGAGGCGATTTGCTCACAGATACGCAGTATTTT
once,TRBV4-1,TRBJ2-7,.,CASSQGLLGPTYEQYF,TGCGCCAGCAGCCAAGGGCTATTAGGTCCGACCTACGAGCAGTACTTC
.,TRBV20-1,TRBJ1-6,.,CSARPTGLFGSPLHF,TGCAGTGCTCGTCCCACAGGGCTCTTTGGTTCACCCCTCCACTTT
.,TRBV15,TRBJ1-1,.,CATSRVRVSEAFF,TGTGCCACCAGCAGAGTAAGGGTTTCTGAAGCTTTCTTT
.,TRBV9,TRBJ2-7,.,CASSPWAAGAGEQYF,TGTGCCAGCAGCCCGTGGGCTGCGGGCGCAGGCGAGCAGTACTTC
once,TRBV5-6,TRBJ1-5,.,CASSSGPTGQPQHF,TGTGCCAGCAGCTCCGGCCCTACAGGGCAGCCCCAGCATTTT
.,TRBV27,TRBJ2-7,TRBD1,CASSSRDRAHEQYF,TGTGCCAGCAGTTCCCGGGACAGGGCCCACGAGCAGTACTTC
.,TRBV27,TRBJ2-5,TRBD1,CASKHQSRGYGETQYF,TGTGCCAGCAAACACCAGAGCAGGGGGTATGGCGAGACCCAGTACTTC
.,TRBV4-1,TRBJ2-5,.,CASSPRMTSQETQYF,TGCGCCAGCAGCCCCAGGATGACCAGCCAAGAGACCCAGTACTTC
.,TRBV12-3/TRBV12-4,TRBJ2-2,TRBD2,CASSPAGGNTGELFF,TGTGCCAGCAGTCCTGCGGGGGGTAACACCGGGGAGCTGTTTTTT
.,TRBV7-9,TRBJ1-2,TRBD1,CASSRIRDRRDYGYTF,TGTGCCAGCAGTCGTATCCGGGACAGAAGGGACTATGGCTACACCTTC
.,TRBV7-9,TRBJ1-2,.,CASSLGAGPAYGYTF,TGTGCCAGCAGCTTAGGAGCGGGGCCAGCGTATGGCTACACCTTC
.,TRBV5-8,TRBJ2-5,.,CASSLQAETQYF,TGTGCCAGCAGCCTTCAAGCGGAGACCCAGTACTTC